This is a list of T cell receptor beta chains from one sample in a study of T-cell reconstitution after alpha-beta-depleted transplantation in children. TCRdb ran MiXCR on the PCR reads and lists one entry per CDR3 protein. The repertoire has roughly 570,000 distinct CDR3 sequences, 27% of them found once; the top ten carry approximately 33%. The specimen was PBMCs, collected before TCRalphabeta/CD19-depleted stem cell transplant. The receptors were gathered from a boy under two years old with Wiskott-Aldrich syndrome, due to receive a stem cell transplant. Both conserved end residues are part of each CDR3. The D gene is left open where the match is weak. Clone size appears in some rows only: once, few, many, or a class for an expanded clone.

15 once TRBJ2-5 TRBD2 TRBV15 TGTGCCACCAGCAGAGGTAGCGGGATGATCGAGACCCAGTACTTC CATSRGSGMIETQYF
15 few TRBJ2-5 . TRBV7-6 TGTGCCAGCAGCTTTTTGTCTAGCCTTGGGGAGACCCAGTACTTC CASSFLSSLGETQYF
17 few TRBJ2-1 TRBD2 TRBV9 TGTGCCAGCAGCGCTAATGGCGGGAGGGCCCCCTACAATGAGCAGTTCTTC CASSANGGRAPYNEQFF
15 . TRBJ1-1 . TRBV6-2/TRBV6-3 TGTGCCAGCAGTCAACTACCGATAGACGACACTGAAGCTTTCTTT CASSQLPIDDTEAFF
11 few TRBJ2-7 . TRBV15 TGTGCCACCAGCAGTGAGGGACAGCAGTACTTC CATSSEGQQYF
14 few TRBJ1-6 . TRBV11-2 TGTGCCAGCAGCTTATTGTGGTGGAATTCACCCCTCCACTTT CASSLLWWNSPLHF
16 . TRBJ2-1 TRBD1 TRBV5-1 TGCGCCAGCAGCTATAGGACAGGGTCAACCTACAATGAGCAGTTCTTC CASSYRTGSTYNEQFF
14 few TRBJ1-2 TRBD1 TRBV5-1 TGCGCCAGCAGCTTACTGACAGGGTCCTATGGCTACACCTTC CASSLLTGSYGYTF
15 few TRBJ2-7 TRBD2 TRBV4-1 TGCGCCAGCAGCCAGACTAGCGGTCCTACCTACGAGCAGTACTTC CASSQTSGPTYEQYF
16 . TRBJ1-5 TRBD1 TRBV5-5 TGTGCCAGCAGCCCGCGGACAGGGCTGGCGGATCAGCCCCAGCATTTT CASSPRTGLADQPQHF
14 . TRBJ2-1 . TRBV5-1 TGCGCCAGCAGCTTGTCGGGGGCCTACAATGAGCAGTTCTTC CASSLSGAYNEQFF
16 few TRBJ1-1 . TRBV7-9 TGTGCCAGCAGCCCCCTCCTTAGGGTGGATAGGGCTGAAGCTTTCTTT CASSPLLRVDRAEAFF
14 few TRBJ2-3 . TRBV5-1 TGCGCCAGCAGCACCTCAGGGTTCGCAGATACGCAGTATTTT CASSTSGFADTQYF
15 . TRBJ1-2 . TRBV18 TGTGCCAGCTCACCGCGGGGACTGCTTAATGATGGCTACACCTTC CASSPRGLLNDGYTF
14 few TRBJ2-7 . TRBV5-1 TGCGCCAGCAGCTTGGACAGGCCGGACGACGAGCAGTACTTC CASSLDRPDDEQYF
13 few TRBJ1-1 TRBD1 TRBV10-3 TGTGCCATTCAGGACAGGGAGAACACTGAAGCTTTCTTT CAIQDRENTEAFF
16 once TRBJ2-2 . TRBV11-2 TGTGCCAGCAGCTTAGTACGCACAAAGTCTCCCCGGGAGCTGTTTTTT CASSLVRTKSPRELFF
16 few TRBJ2-7 TRBD2 TRBV12-3/TRBV12-4 TGTGCCAGCAGTTTTCGGACTAGCGGAACCTCCTACGAGCAGTACTTC CASSFRTSGTSYEQYF
14 many TRBJ2-5 TRBD2 TRBV5-1 TGCGCCAGCAGCGTCCTAGCGGGGGTAGAGACCCAGTACTTC CASSVLAGVETQYF
13 . TRBJ2-3 . TRBV5-1 TGCGCCAGCAGAAACAGCATCACAGATACGCAGTATTTT CASRNSITDTQYF
16 . TRBJ1-1 . TRBV5-1 TGCGCCAGCAGCTTGGCCTTTGGTGAGGGGGGCACTGAAGCTTTCTTT CASSLAFGEGGTEAFF
17 . TRBJ1-5 . TRBV6-5 TGTGCCAGCAGTTACATCGGACAGATTAATAGCAATCAGCCCCAGCATTTT CASSYIGQINSNQPQHF
16 . TRBJ2-5 . TRBV7-8 TGTGCCAGCAGCTTACGCGGCGGGTCGTACCAAGAGACCCAGTACTTC CASSLRGGSYQETQYF
14 . TRBJ2-5 TRBD2 TRBV29-1 TGCAGCGTTGGTCTAGCGGGATACCAAGAGACCCAGTACTTC CSVGLAGYQETQYF
17 few TRBJ2-7 TRBD2 TRBV12-3/TRBV12-4 TGTGCCAGCAGTCCCCTAAACCGACTAGCGAGGTCCTACGAGCAGTACTTC CASSPLNRLARSYEQYF
16 few TRBJ2-1 TRBD2 TRBV28 TGTGCCAGCAGCTGGGGGGCGGGAGGGTCCTACAATGAGCAGTTCTTC CASSWGAGGSYNEQFF
15 few TRBJ1-6 . TRBV20-1 TGCAGTGCTCCCGGGCCGAATCACTATAATTCACCCCTCCACTTT CSAPGPNHYNSPLHF
14 few TRBJ2-1 TRBD2 TRBV7-2 TGTGCCAGCGGCTTGGGGACTAGCGGAGACACCCAGTTCTTC CASGLGTSGDTQFF
12 . TRBJ2-3 TRBD2 TRBV20-1 TGCAGTGCTAGTAATCGGGCGGGAGTGCAGTATTTT CSASNRAGVQYF
15 . TRBJ2-7 . TRBV3-1 TGTGCCAGCAGCCAAGTAACGGGAGCCCCCTACGAGCAGTACTTC CASSQVTGAPYEQYF
14 few TRBJ2-7 TRBD2 TRBV5-1 TGCGCCAGCAGCTATCTAGCGGGGTCCTACGAGCAGTACTTC CASSYLAGSYEQYF
16 . TRBJ2-2 TRBD1 TRBV18 TGTGCCAGCTCACGGTCCGAGACAGGGGTAGCCGGGGAGCTGTTTTTT CASSRSETGVAGELFF
13 few TRBJ2-1 TRBD2 TRBV20-1 TGCAGTGCTAGAGAGGGAGGGGCAAATGAGCAGTTCTTC CSAREGGANEQFF
14 few TRBJ1-1 . TRBV5-1 TGCGCCAGCAGCTTGGGAAGCTCGAACACTGAAGCTTTCTTT CASSLGSSNTEAFF
14 . TRBJ2-7 . TRBV5-1 TGCGCCAGCAGCTTGGGTACTCTCCTTGGGGAGCAGTACTTC CASSLGTLLGEQYF
14 . TRBJ2-7 TRBD1 TRBV5-5 TGTGCCAGCAGCTTCCCGGGACAGCGTCCGGAGCAGTACTTC CASSFPGQRPEQYF
14 few TRBJ2-7 TRBD2 TRBV7-9 TGTGCCAGCAGCTCACGGACTAGACTTTACGAGCAGTACTTC CASSSRTRLYEQYF
15 . TRBJ2-3 TRBD2 TRBV10-3 TGTGCCATCAGTGTAGCGGGAGATCCTTCGGATACGCAGTATTTT CAISVAGDPSDTQYF
15 few TRBJ2-1 TRBD2 TRBV5-1 TGCGCCAGCAGCTTGGGGCTAGCGGGAGAATCTGAGCAGTTCTTC CASSLGLAGESEQFF
15 few TRBJ2-5 TRBD1 TRBV28 TGTGCCAGCAGCCAACCCGGGACAGGGCGAGAGACCCAGTACTTC CASSQPGTGRETQYF
15 few TRBJ2-1 TRBD1 TRBV5-1 TGCGCCAGCAGCCTCTGGGACAGAGGCTACAATGAGCAGTTCTTC CASSLWDRGYNEQFF
15 . TRBJ2-7 TRBD2 TRBV5-1 TGCGCCAGCAGGGAGGAAGCGGGAGGGCCCTACGAGCAGTACTTC CASREEAGGPYEQYF
16 few TRBJ2-3 . TRBV3-1 TGTGCCAGCAGCCAACAGGGCGCCGGATTGACGGATACGCAGTATTTT CASSQQGAGLTDTQYF
16 . TRBJ1-5 . TRBV28 TGTGCCAGCAGTTTATTAGCTGGGGGCGAGAATCAGCCCCAGCATTTT CASSLLAGGENQPQHF
14 many TRBJ2-1 TRBD1 TRBV5-1 TGTGCCAGCAGCTTAGGGACAGTTTACAATGAGCAGTTCTTC CASSLGTVYNEQFF
12 few TRBJ2-5 . TRBV7-9 TGTGCCAGCAGCTTAATTCCGGAGACCCAGTACTTC CASSLIPETQYF
12 . TRBJ2-1 . TRBV9 TGTGCCAGCAGCGTAGGAGGGCTTGAGCAGTTCTTC CASSVGGLEQFF
16 . TRBJ2-3 TRBD2 TRBV7-2 TGTGCCAGCAGCTACCGACTAGCGGCTAGCACAGATACGCAGTATTTT CASSYRLAASTDTQYF